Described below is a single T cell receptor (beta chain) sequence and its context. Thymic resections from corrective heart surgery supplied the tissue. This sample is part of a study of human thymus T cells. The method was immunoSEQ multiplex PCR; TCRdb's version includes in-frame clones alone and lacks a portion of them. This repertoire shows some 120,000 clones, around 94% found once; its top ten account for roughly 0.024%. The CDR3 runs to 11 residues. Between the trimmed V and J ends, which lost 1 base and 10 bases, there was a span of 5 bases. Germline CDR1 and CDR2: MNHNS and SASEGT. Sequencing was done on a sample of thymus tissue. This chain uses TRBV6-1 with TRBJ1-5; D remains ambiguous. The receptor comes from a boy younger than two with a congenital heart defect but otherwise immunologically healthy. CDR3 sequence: CASSEGPPQHF. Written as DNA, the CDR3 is TGTGCCAGCAGTGAAGGTCCCCCCCAGCATTTT.